This paragraph covers one T cell receptor (beta chain) sequence. The data were produced by immunoSEQ multiplex PCR, yet TCRdb's version contains in-frame clones alone and is incomplete. The sample yields 110,000 to 150,000 clones, roughly 75% seen once. The data were taken from a study of blood T cell repertoires in COVID-19. Germline-derived CDR1 and CDR2 are ENHRY and SYGVKD. The CDR3 sequence is 16 residues long. V lost 0 bases, J lost 2 bases, and 6 bases stayed unmatched. This sequence was found in a woman between 50 and 59 years old who had recovered from COVID-19. This chain joins TRBV10-3 and TRBJ1-2, with TRBD1 matching over 7 bases. The sample was PBMCs or T cells enriched from blood (not recorded which). CDR3 protein: CAISESGTASNYGYTF. The CDR3 coding sequence is TGTGCCATCAGTGAGTCGGGGACAGCTTCGAACTATGGCTACACCTTC.